Presented here are 31 T cell receptor beta chains from one specimen sequenced in a study of shared clonotypes between healthy human individuals (dated by TCRdb to about 2020). Library preparation used the immunoSEQ multiplex PCR assay. Not all clones reach the TCRdb copy of this immuneACCESS table, which keeps in-frame sequences only. Checked studies attribute under half of the gap to unresolved V genes and leave the rest unexplained. Recorded for this sample are 2,500,000 or so clones; around 93% of them occurred a single time. 0.3% to 0.45% of the sample comes from the top ten. The sequenced sample consisted of naive CD4+ T cells from PBMCs. The intended sense of this specimen's cell subset or site label: CD45RA+ positively selected. The receptors stem from a man younger than 35 in good health. Some clones in this sample may be carry-over from other donors' samples.

This chain uses TRBV6-1 with TRBJ1-5, with TRBD1 as a possible D gene (5 bases). CDR3 length: 17 amino acids. Germline CDR1 is MNHNS and CDR2 is SASEGT. Trimming removed 4 bases at V and 1 base at J, with 17 bases between. This CDR3 reads CASSGTPGRQSNQPQHF. The CDR3 DNA is TGTGCCAGCAGTGGAACCCCGGGACGGCAAAGCAATCAGCCCCAGCATTTT.

The chain carries TRBV14 and TRBJ2-7, with 8 nucleotides matching TRBD2. Germline CDR1 SGHDN, CDR2 FVKESK. CDR3 length: 15 residues. The J segment lost 4 bases and the V segment lost 3 bases, leaving 8 bases of the junction unmatched. CDR3 DNA sequence: TGTGCCAGCAGCCAGCAAGCGGGAGCAGTTTACGAGCAGTACTTC. It codes for CASSQQAGAVYEQYF.

V and J are TRBV15 and TRBJ2-7, with 11 bases that match TRBD1. The trim removed 3 bases at V and 5 bases at J, leaving 6 bases unmatched. CDR1 is LNHNV and CDR2 is YYDKDF in the germline V gene (reference sequence). CDR3 length: 15 residues. CDR3 in DNA: TGTGCCACCAGCAGGGACAGGGGGCAGGTAGACGAGCAGTACTTC. As protein: CATSRDRGQVDEQYF. The variable domain in full, with the rest retrieved from reference TRBV15 and TRBJ2-7, is DAMVIQNPRYQVTQFGKPVTLSCSQTLNHNVMYWYQQKSSQAPKLLFHYYDKDFNNEADTPDNFQSRRPNTSFCFLDIRSPGLGDTAMYLCATSRDRGQVDEQYFGPGTRLTVT.

The gene calls are TRBV4-1 and TRBJ2-1; the D call may be TRBD1 or TRBD2 (6 bases each). The CDR3 extends over 13 amino acids. V was shortened by 1 base and J by 9 bases, with 10 bases between the two germline ends. CDR1 and CDR2 from the germline V gene are MGHRA and YSYEKL. DNA for the CDR3: TGCGCCAGCAGCCAAGGAAGGGGGGTTGAGCAGTTCTTC. Its protein product is CASSQGRGVEQFF.

The chain links TRBV7-2 to TRBJ2-3; D is undetermined. Germline V gives CDR1 SGHTA, CDR2 FQGNSA. This CDR3 has 16 residues. The V end was cut by 5 bases, the J end by 2 bases, with 17 bases between. The CDR3 bases are TGTGCCAGCAGCCGAAGTCCCCAGTCCAACACAGATACGCAGTATTTT. As protein: CASSRSPQSNTDTQYF.

The V gene is TRBV9, the J gene TRBJ2-5; D is uncertain. This CDR3 is 13 amino acids long. Germline CDR1 reads SGDLS; CDR2 reads YYNGEE. Trimming took 6 bases from V and 5 from J, leaving 14 bases between them. CDR3 residues: CASNRRVSETQYF. CDR3 sequence (DNA): TGTGCCAGCAATCGTAGGGTTTCGGAGACCCAGTACTTC.

CDR3 nucleotides: TGTGCCAGCAGTTACCGGCGGGAATACGAGCAGTACTTC. It codes for CASSYRREYEQYF. The J gene is TRBJ2-7, the V gene TRBV6-6; D perhaps matches TRBD2 (6 bases). The CDR3 contains 13 residues. Deletions cut 2 bases from V and 4 bases from J, with 9 bases between. Looked up from germline, CDR1 is MNHNY and CDR2 is SVGAGI (reference sequence).

The chain couples TRBV27 to TRBJ1-5; D remains unclear. Germline V gene lookup returns CDR1 MNHEY and CDR2 SMNVEV (reference sequence). The CDR3 runs 14 residues. Trimming removed 8 bases at V and 3 bases at J, with 14 bases between. CDR3: CASSRWGINQPQHF. The CDR3 region has the DNA TGTGCCAGCTCCCGGTGGGGTATCAATCAGCCCCAGCATTTT.

The chain joins TRBV7-3 to TRBJ2-5; D tentatively reads TRBD1 or TRBD2 (5 bases each). This CDR3 spans 16 amino acids. Trimming pared 1 base from V and 2 bases from J, leaving 14 bases between. Per the germline V gene, CDR1 is SGHTA and CDR2 is FQGTGA. CDR3: CASSLKGTYPQETQYF. The CDR3 nucleotides are TGTGCCAGCAGCTTAAAGGGGACCTACCCGCAAGAGACCCAGTACTTC.

The chain carries TRBV12-5 and TRBJ1-1; D might be TRBD1 (5 bases). The CDR3 covers 14 residues. Germline V gives CDR1 LGHNT, CDR2 FRNRAP. V was cut by 6 bases and J by 3 bases, with 14 bases left in between. The CDR3 DNA sequence: TGTGCTAGTGGGTCGGGGGTAAAGGACACTGAAGCTTTCTTT. Residues: CASGSGVKDTEAFF.

The chain carries TRBV5-1 and TRBJ1-1; tentative D call: TRBD1 (5 bases). The CDR3 is 15 residues long. The germline V and J ends were trimmed by 0 bases and 4 bases, with 13 bases remaining between them. The germline CDR1 and CDR2 sequences are SGHRS and YFSETQ. The CDR3 region has the DNA TGCGCCAGCAGCTTGGCCTGGGGCGCGGGCACTGAAGCTTTCTTT. This translates into CASSLAWGAGTEAFF.

The chain links TRBV7-9 to TRBJ1-2; D perhaps matches TRBD1 (5 bases). The V end was cut by 7 bases, the J end by 7 bases, with 19 bases between. In germline, CDR1 is SEHNR, CDR2 FQNEAQ (reference sequence). This CDR3 comprises 14 residues. The CDR3 nucleotides are TGTGCCAGCATGGGGGGACTTGCACGAGGTGGCTACACCTTC. Its translation is CASMGGLARGGYTF.

The chain combines TRBV6-1 with TRBJ2-7; 10 bases line up with TRBD2. V shed 6 bases, J shed 2 bases, and the junction held 7 bases outside the gene matches. CDR1 and CDR2 from the germline V gene are MNHNS and SASEGT. CDR3 length: 15 amino acids. The CDR3 sequence is CASRVAGGPTYEQYF. Here the CDR3 DNA reads TGTGCCAGCAGAGTAGCGGGAGGCCCCACCTACGAGCAGTACTTC.

The J gene is TRBJ1-2, the V gene TRBV6-1, with TRBD1 matching over 7 bases. This CDR3 is 15 amino acids long. From germline, CDR1 is MNHNS and CDR2 SASEGT. V lost 3 bases, J lost 2 bases, and 6 bases stayed unmatched. As DNA, the CDR3 is TGTGCCAGCAGTGAGGCCGGGACAGAGAACTATGGCTACACCTTC. This sequence encodes CASSEAGTENYGYTF.

CDR3 loop: CASSFLWTGTGEQFF. The CDR3 region has the DNA TGTGCCAGCAGTTTTCTCTGGACAGGGACGGGTGAGCAGTTCTTC. The chain recombines TRBV27 with TRBJ2-1, with 8 bases fitting TRBD1. V trimming: 3 bases; J trimming: 9 bases; junction bases outside the gene matches: 10. Germline CDR1 and CDR2: MNHEY and SMNVEV (reference sequence). This CDR3 contains 15 residues.

This sequence joins TRBV11-2 and TRBJ2-1, with TRBD2 matching 7 bases. J lost 3 bases, V lost 6 bases, and 8 bases had no gene match. This CDR3 is built from 15 residues. Germline assignment: CDR1 SGHAT and CDR2 FQNNGV. The chain's CDR3 is CASSSAGNIYNEQFF. CDR3 DNA: TGTGCCAGCAGTTCAGCGGGAAATATCTACAATGAGCAGTTCTTC.

This clone was counted a few times. J is TRBJ1-5 and V is TRBV2; D remains ambiguous. The CDR3 is 13 amino acids. Germline loops: CDR1 SNHLY, CDR2 FYNNEI. The ends were cut back, 4 bases at V and 5 bases at J, with 9 bases in the middle. The CDR3 sequence: CASSAIGHQPQHF. As DNA, the CDR3 is TGTGCCAGCAGTGCAATAGGACATCAGCCCCAGCATTTT.

V gene TRBV19 combines with J gene TRBJ1-3, with no clear D. This CDR3 is built from 15 residues. Trimming took off 2 bases at V and 2 bases at J, with 10 bases between the two ends. Germline assignment: CDR1 LNHDA and CDR2 SQIVND (reference sequence). CDR3 sequence reads: CASSIWEGTGNTIYF. In nucleotides, the CDR3 is TGTGCCAGTAGTATATGGGAGGGAACTGGAAACACCATATATTTT.

The rearrangement links TRBV21-1 to TRBJ1-1; TRBD1 was called by the table and not checked on the DNA. TRBV21-1 is a pseudogene segment. CDR3 length: 16 amino acids. The CDR3 nucleotides read TGTGCCAGCAGCAAAGGACAGGGGCGGAGTAACACTGAAGCTTTCTTT. Translating it yields CASSKGQGRSNTEAFF.

With regard to this clone: Other DNA sequences in the sample encode the same CDR3. This chain links TRBV18 with TRBJ2-3; 11 bases agree with TRBD2. V trimming: 6 bases; J trimming: 1 base; junction bases outside the gene matches: 3. Germline V lookup: CDR1 KGHSH, CDR2 LQKENI. CDR3 length equals 15 residues. CDR3 DNA sequence: TGTGCCAGCTCGCTGGGACTAGCGGGCACAGATACGCAGTATTTT. Translated, it gives CASSLGLAGTDTQYF. The full variable domain, completed using reference TRBV18 and TRBJ2-3, is NAGVMQNPRHLVRRRGQEARLRCSPMKGHSHVYWYRQLPEEGLKFMVYLQKENIIDESGMPKERFSAEFPKEGPSILRIQQVVRGDSAAYFCASSLGLAGTDTQYFGPGTRLTVL.

The rearrangement joins TRBV7-2 to TRBJ1-1; TRBD1 might be the D (5 bases). From germline, CDR1 is SGHTA and CDR2 FQGNSA. Trimming pared 6 bases from V and 0 bases from J, leaving 20 bases between. The CDR3 contains 17 residues. The CDR3 is CASRLNTGPGMNTEAFF. CDR3 DNA sequence: TGTGCCAGCAGGTTAAACACAGGCCCGGGGATGAACACTGAAGCTTTCTTT.

The chain recombines TRBV21-1 with TRBJ1-1. TRBV21-1 is designated a pseudogene. This CDR3 is built from 21 residues. The CDR3 DNA is TGTGCCAGCAGCAAAGCGCTTTCGGGCAGAAATATAAAGCAAAAACTCACTGAAGCTTTCTTT. This encodes CASSKALSGRNIKQKLTEAFF.

As concerns this clone: Other DNA sequences in the sample encode the same CDR3. J is TRBJ2-3 and V is TRBV6-1; D tentatively fits TRBD1 or TRBD2 (5 bases each). The length of the CDR3 is 14 residues. CDR1 and CDR2 from the germline V gene are MNHNS and SASEGT. Deletions cut 1 base from V and 1 base from J, with 6 bases between. The CDR3 DNA follows: TGTGCCAGCAGTGAAGGAGGGGGCACAGATACGCAGTATTTT. It yields the protein CASSEGGGTDTQYF.

The V call is TRBV7-2, the J call TRBJ2-2; D not certain. V was trimmed by 4 bases and J by 8 bases, leaving 14 bases between them. Per germline, CDR1 SGHTA and CDR2 FQGNSA. CDR3 length equals 14 residues. Here the CDR3 reads CASSSQTARGELFF. CDR3 nucleotide sequence: TGTGCCAGCAGCTCCCAGACTGCTAGAGGGGAGCTGTTTTTT.

V and J are TRBV29-1 and TRBJ1-2; D is unresolved. CDR3 size: 14 residues. Germline V lookup: CDR1 SQVTM, CDR2 ANQGSEA. V was trimmed by 7 bases and J by 2 bases, leaving 17 bases between them. The CDR3, as DNA: TGCAGCGCCGGAACTTCAGGTGAAAACTATGGCTACACCTTC. It specifies CSAGTSGENYGYTF. The full variable domain, rest sourced from reference TRBV29-1 and TRBJ1-2, is SAVISQKPSRDICQRGTSLTIQCQVDSQVTMMFWYRQQPGQSLTLIATANQGSEATYESGFVIDKFPISRPNLTFSTLTVSNMSPEDSSIYLCSAGTSGENYGYTFGSGTRLTVV.

J is TRBJ2-3 and V is TRBV7-9, with D possibly matching TRBD2 (5 bases). Trimming stripped 5 bases from V and 5 bases from J, with 17 bases between. CDR1 and CDR2 (germline): SEHNR, FQNEAQ (reference sequence). CDR3 length: 15 amino acids. As DNA, the CDR3 is TGTGCCAGCAGCCCGGAGAGGGCGATTCTAGATACGCAGTATTTT. Its translation is CASSPERAILDTQYF.

The genes are TRBV15 and TRBJ2-3; 9 bases are shared with TRBD2. J was trimmed by 0 bases and V by 0 bases; bases with no gene match: 7. The germline V gene encodes CDR1 LNHNV and CDR2 YYDKDF (reference sequence). This CDR3 has 18 amino acids. CDR3 residues: CATSRDLGLAVSTDTQYF. CDR3 in DNA: TGTGCCACCAGCAGAGACCTGGGACTAGCCGTTAGCACAGATACGCAGTATTTT. Using reference TRBV15 and TRBJ2-3 for the parts outside the CDR3, the full variable domain is DAMVIQNPRYQVTQFGKPVTLSCSQTLNHNVMYWYQQKSSQAPKLLFHYYDKDFNNEADTPDNFQSRRPNTSFCFLDIRSPGLGDTAMYLCATSRDLGLAVSTDTQYFGPGTRLTVL.

The chain recombines TRBV9 with TRBJ2-3, with 9 bases lining up with TRBD2. This CDR3 is 17 amino acids long. Germline V gene data show CDR1 as SGDLS and CDR2 as YYNGEE. V lost 2 bases to trimming and J lost 6 bases; unmatched junction nucleotides: 13. The CDR3 loop reads CASSVSPWREGRDTQYF. The CDR3 nucleotides are TGTGCCAGCAGCGTTTCCCCTTGGCGGGAGGGCCGTGATACGCAGTATTTT.

The genes are TRBV5-1 and TRBJ1-3; 8 nucleotides match TRBD1. Germline V CDR1 and CDR2: SGHRS, YFSETQ. Trimming at V came to 4 bases and at J to 4 bases, leaving 16 bases not matched to a gene. The CDR3 loop spans 18 amino acids. For the CDR3, the DNA is TGCGCCAGCAGCGGTGCCGGGACAGGCTTAATCGAGGGAAACACCATATATTTT. It codes for CASSGAGTGLIEGNTIYF.

V gene TRBV7-2 combines with J gene TRBJ1-2, with D uncertain. Germline CDR1 and CDR2: SGHTA and FQGNSA. The CDR3 sequence is 15 residues long. Trimming pared 1 base from V and 0 bases from J, leaving 9 bases between. CDR3 protein: CASSLVGSTNYGYTF. CDR3 bases: TGTGCCAGCAGCTTAGTTGGCAGCACTAACTATGGCTACACCTTC.

This chain links TRBV7-2 with TRBJ2-4; 8 bases are a match to TRBD2. From germline, CDR1 is SGHTA and CDR2 FQGNSA. The CDR3 is 19 residues long. V trimming: 1 base; J trimming: 4 bases; junction bases outside the gene matches: 15. The CDR3 protein is CASSLELADFYGPKNIQYF. CDR3 nucleotides: TGTGCCAGCAGCTTAGAACTAGCGGACTTCTATGGGCCGAAAAACATTCAGTACTTC.